Described below is a single T cell receptor beta chain sequence and its context. This sample was included in a study of blood T cell repertoires in COVID-19. Study information: Sites in the United States, Italy and Spain provided acute and convalescent COVID-19 samples.

Per the original methods: Estimation of nucleated cell counts relied on the amplification of reference gene primers. Sequencing was performed with immunoSEQ multiplex PCR; in TCRdb, only in-frame clones are kept and a portion is missing. The V and J calls and the clone size are those of that table, but D and trimming were determined from the DNA. The table lists 200,000 to 300,000 clones, approximately 86% of them singletons. Germline V CDR1 and CDR2: SGHAT, FQNNGV. The CDR3 runs to 14 residues. V shed 0 bases and J shed 3 bases, with 8 bases lying between them. What was sequenced was peripheral blood. This rearrangement joins TRBV11-2 to TRBJ2-5; D is perhaps TRBD2 (5 bases). The clonotype was recovered from a man aged 25 to 40 with active or convalescent COVID-19. In nucleotides, the CDR3 is TGTGCCAGCAGCTTAGAGAGGCGGGAAGAGACCCAGTACTTC. The encoded protein is CASSLERREETQYF.